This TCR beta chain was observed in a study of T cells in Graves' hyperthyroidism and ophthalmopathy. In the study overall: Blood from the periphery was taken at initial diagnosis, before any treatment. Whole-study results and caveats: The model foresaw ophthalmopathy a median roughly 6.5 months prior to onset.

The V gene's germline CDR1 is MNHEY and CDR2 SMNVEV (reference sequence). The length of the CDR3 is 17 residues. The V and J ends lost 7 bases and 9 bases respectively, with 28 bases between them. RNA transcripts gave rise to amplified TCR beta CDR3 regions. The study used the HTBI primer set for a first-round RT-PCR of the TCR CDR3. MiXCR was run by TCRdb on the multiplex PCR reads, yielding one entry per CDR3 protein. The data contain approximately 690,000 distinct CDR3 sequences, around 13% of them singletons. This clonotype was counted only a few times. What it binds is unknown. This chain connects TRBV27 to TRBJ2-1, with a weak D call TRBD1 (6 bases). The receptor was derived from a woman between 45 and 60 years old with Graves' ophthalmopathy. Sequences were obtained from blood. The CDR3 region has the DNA TGTGCCAGCAATAGCCCCGGGACCATAGGGGGTACAAGTGAGCAGTTCTTC. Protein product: CASNSPGTIGGTSEQFF.